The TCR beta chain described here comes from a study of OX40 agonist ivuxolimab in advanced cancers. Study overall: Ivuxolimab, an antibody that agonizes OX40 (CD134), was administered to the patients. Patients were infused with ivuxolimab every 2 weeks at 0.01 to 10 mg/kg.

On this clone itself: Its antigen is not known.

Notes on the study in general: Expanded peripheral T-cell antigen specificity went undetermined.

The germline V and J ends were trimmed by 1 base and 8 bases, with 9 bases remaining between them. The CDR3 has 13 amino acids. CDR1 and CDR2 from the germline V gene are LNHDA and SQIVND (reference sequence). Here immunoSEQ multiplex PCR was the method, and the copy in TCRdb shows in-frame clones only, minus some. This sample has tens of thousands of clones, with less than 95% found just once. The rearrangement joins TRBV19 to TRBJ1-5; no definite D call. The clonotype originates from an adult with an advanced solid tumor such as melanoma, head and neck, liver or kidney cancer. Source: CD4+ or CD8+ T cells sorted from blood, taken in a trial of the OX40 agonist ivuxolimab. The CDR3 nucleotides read TGTGCCAGTAGTATAGTCCTGGTCGAGCCCCAGCATTTT. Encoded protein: CASSIVLVEPQHF.